The present TCR beta chain was sequenced within a study of vaccination and CD4 T cells after COVID-19. Turning to the study itself: In the convalescent cohort, there were six males and four females, two of them Hispanic. Control wells got either CEFX epitopes, HIV-1 Nef peptides, or no peptide at all.

The V gene's germline CDR1 is SGDLS and CDR2 YYNGEE. The trim removed 4 bases at V and 2 bases at J, leaving 7 bases unmatched. The CDR3 contains 15 residues. The study sequenced cultured CD4+ T cell DNA using the Oncomine TCR Beta short-read assay. TCRdb reprocessed the PCR reads via MiXCR and lists one record per CDR3 protein. The table shows approximately 16,000 distinct CDR3 sequences, with about 53% occurring only once. On this clonotype itself: The target antigen is unknown.

As for treatment: approximately 11-day PBMC culture with coronavirus spike peptide pools or control peptides (ViraFEST assay). ViraFEST stimulated the growth of antigen-specific T cells using peptide pools and subsequently profiled their TCRs by sequencing. The gene calls are TRBV9 and TRBJ2-7, with TRBD2 identical over 9 bases. The receptor was derived from a human donor who had recovered from COVID-19. Source: CD4+ T cells from blood, cultured in vitro, taken before SARS-CoV-2 vaccination. The CDR3 sequence: CASSPGTSFPYEQYF. In DNA, the CDR3 is TGTGCCAGCAGCCCAGGGACTAGCTTCCCCTACGAGCAGTACTTC.